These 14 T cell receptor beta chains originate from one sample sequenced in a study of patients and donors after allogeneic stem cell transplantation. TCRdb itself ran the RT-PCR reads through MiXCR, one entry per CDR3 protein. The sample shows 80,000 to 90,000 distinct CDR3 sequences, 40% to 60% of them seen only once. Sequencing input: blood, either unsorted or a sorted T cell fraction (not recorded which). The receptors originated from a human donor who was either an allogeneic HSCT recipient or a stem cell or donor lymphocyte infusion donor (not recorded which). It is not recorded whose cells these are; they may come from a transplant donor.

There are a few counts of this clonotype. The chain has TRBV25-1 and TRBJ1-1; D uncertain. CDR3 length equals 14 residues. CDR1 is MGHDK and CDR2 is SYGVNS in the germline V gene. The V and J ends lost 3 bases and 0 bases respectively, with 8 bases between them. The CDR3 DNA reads TGTGCCAGCAGTGATTCTTTCATGAACACTGAAGCTTTCTTT. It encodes CASSDSFMNTEAFF.

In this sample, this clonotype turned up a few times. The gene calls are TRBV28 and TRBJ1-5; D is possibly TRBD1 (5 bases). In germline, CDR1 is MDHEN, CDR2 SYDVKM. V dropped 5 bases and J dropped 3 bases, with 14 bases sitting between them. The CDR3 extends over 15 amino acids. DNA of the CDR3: TGTGCCAGCAGTCCTGCTGGGGGTGACAATCAGCCCCAGCATTTT. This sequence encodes CASSPAGGDNQPQHF. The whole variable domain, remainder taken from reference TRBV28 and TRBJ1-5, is DVKVTQSSRYLVKRTGEKVFLECVQDMDHENMFWYRQDPGLGLRLIYFSYDVKMKEKGDIPEGYSVSREKKERFSLILESASTNQTSMYLCASSPAGGDNQPQHFGDGTRLSIL.

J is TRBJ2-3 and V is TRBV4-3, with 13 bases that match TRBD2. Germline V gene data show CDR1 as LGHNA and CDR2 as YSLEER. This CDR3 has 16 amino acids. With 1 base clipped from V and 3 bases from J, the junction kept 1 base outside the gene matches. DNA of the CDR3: TGCGCCAGCAGCCAAGGGACTAGCGGGAGAACAGATACGCAGTATTTT. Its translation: CASSQGTSGRTDTQYF.

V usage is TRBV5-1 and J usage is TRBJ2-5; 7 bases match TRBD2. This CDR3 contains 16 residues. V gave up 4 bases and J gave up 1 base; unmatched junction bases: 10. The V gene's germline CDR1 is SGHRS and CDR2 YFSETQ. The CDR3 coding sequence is TGCGCCAGCAGCAACAACCCCTCGGGGGGCCAAGAGACCCAGTACTTC. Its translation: CASSNNPSGGQETQYF.

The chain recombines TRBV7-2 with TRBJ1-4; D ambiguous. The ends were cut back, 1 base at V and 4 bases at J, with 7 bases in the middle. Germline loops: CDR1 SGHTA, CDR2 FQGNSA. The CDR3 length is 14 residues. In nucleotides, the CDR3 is TGTGCCAGCAGCTTAGACGGTTATAATGAAAAACTGTTTTTT. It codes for CASSLDGYNEKLFF.

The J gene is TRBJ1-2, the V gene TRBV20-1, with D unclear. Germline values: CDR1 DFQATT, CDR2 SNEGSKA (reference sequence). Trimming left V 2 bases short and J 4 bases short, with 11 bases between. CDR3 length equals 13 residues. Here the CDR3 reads CSARFEWSYGYTF. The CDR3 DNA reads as TGCAGTGCTAGATTCGAGTGGAGCTATGGCTACACCTTC.

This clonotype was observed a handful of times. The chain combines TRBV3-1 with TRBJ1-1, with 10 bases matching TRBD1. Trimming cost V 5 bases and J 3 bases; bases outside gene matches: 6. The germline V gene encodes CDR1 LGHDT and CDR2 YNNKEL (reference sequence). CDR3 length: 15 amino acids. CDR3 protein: CASSARQGADTEAFF. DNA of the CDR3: TGTGCCAGCAGCGCGCGACAGGGGGCGGACACTGAAGCTTTCTTT.

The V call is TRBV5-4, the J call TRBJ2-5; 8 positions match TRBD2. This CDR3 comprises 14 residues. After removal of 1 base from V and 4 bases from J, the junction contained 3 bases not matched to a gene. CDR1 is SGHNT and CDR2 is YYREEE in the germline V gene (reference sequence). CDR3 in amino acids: CASSLRLAGETQYF. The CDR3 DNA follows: TGTGCCAGCAGCTTGCGCCTAGCGGGAGAGACCCAGTACTTC. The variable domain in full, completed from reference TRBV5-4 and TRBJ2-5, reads ETGVTQSPTHLIKTRGQQVTLRCSSQSGHNTVSWYQQALGQGPQFIFQYYREEENGRGNFPPRFSGLQFPNYSSELNVNALELDDSALYLCASSLRLAGETQYFGPGTRLLVL.

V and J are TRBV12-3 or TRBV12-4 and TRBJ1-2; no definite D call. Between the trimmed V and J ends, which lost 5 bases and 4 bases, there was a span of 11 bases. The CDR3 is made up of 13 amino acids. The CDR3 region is CASSPTGVYGYTF. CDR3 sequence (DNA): TGTGCCAGCAGTCCGACTGGGGTCTATGGCTACACCTTC.

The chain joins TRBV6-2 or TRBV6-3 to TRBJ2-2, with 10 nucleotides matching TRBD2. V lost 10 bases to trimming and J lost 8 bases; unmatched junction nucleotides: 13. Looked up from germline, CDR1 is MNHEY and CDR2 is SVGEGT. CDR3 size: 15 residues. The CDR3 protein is CANPRPSGSKGELFF. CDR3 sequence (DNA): TGTGCCAACCCGCGACCTAGCGGGAGTAAAGGGGAGCTGTTTTTT.

In DNA form, the CDR3 reads TGTGCCAGCAGCCCAAGACAGGCCGAAAAACTGTTTTTT. Its translation: CASSPRQAEKLFF. The chain uses TRBV7-9 and TRBJ1-4, with TRBD1 as a possible D gene (6 bases). The length of the CDR3 is 13 residues. V was pared by 5 bases and J by 8 bases, with 12 bases between. The V gene's germline CDR1 is SEHNR and CDR2 FQNEAQ (reference sequence).

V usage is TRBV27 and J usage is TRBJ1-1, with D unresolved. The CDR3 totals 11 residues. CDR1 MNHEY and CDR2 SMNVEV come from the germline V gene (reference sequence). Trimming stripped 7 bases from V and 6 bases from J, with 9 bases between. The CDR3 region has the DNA TGTGCCAGCAAGCGTTTCGCTGAAGCTTTCTTT. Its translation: CASKRFAEAFF.

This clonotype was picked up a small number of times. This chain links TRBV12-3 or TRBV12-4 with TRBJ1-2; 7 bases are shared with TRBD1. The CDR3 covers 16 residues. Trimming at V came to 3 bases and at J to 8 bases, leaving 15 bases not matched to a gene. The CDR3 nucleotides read TGTGCCAGCAGTTTCGTCCTGGGACAGCAAGTAGGAGGCTACACCTTC. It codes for CASSFVLGQQVGGYTF.

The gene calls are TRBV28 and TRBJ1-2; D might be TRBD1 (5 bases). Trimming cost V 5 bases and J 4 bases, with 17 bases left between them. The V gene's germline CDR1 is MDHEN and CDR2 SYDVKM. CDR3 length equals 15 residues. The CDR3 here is CASSLALQGGYGYTF. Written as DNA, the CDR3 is TGTGCCAGCAGTCTTGCACTCCAGGGAGGCTATGGCTACACCTTC.